Listed below are T cell receptor beta chains from one sample, sequenced in a study of T cells after yellow fever vaccination. Using its own MiXCR run on the 5' RACE reads, TCRdb lists one record per CDR3 protein. This table has almost 70,000 distinct CDR3 sequences, 5.9% appearing once. The sequencing used CD4+ T cells sorted from PBMCs, collected roughly 14 days after the first yellow fever vaccination. The receptors originated from a man younger than 30 who received the YFV17D yellow fever vaccine. The CDR3 runs from the conserved cysteine through the conserved F or W. Each record gives: clone size, CDR3 length, J gene, D gene, V gene, CDR3 protein, CDR3 DNA. D genes are given only for firm matches. Expanded clones are given a class, and other clones once, few, many or no size at all.

clone_size: many; cdr3_length: 16; j_call: TRBJ1-6; d_call: TRBD1; v_call: TRBV3-1; cdr3_aa: CASSQLGTGGNSPLHF; cdr3_nt: TGTGCCAGCAGCCAGCTTGGGACAGGGGGTAATTCACCCCTCCACTTT
clone_size: many; cdr3_length: 14; j_call: TRBJ2-5; d_call: TRBD2; v_call: TRBV20-1; cdr3_aa: CSARRAGGRETQYF; cdr3_nt: TGCAGTGCCCGCCGGGCGGGGGGGCGTGAGACCCAGTACTTC
clone_size: many; cdr3_length: 12; j_call: TRBJ1-2; d_call: NA; v_call: TRBV20-1; cdr3_aa: CSASRGGGGYTF; cdr3_nt: TGCAGTGCTTCTCGGGGGGGAGGCGGCTACACCTTC
clone_size: many; cdr3_length: 14; j_call: TRBJ1-4; d_call: NA; v_call: TRBV18; cdr3_aa: CASSPGQTNEKLFF; cdr3_nt: TGTGCCAGCTCACCGGGACAAACTAATGAAAAACTGTTTTTT
clone_size: many; cdr3_length: 13; j_call: TRBJ2-3; d_call: NA; v_call: TRBV5-1; cdr3_aa: CASSPEGTDTQYF; cdr3_nt: TGCGCCAGCAGCCCCGAGGGGACAGATACGCAGTATTTT
clone_size: many; cdr3_length: 15; j_call: TRBJ2-5; d_call: NA; v_call: TRBV7-2; cdr3_aa: CASSPEGLAYETQYF; cdr3_nt: TGTGCCAGCAGCCCCGAGGGCCTAGCATATGAGACCCAGTACTTC
clone_size: many; cdr3_length: 17; j_call: TRBJ2-5; d_call: TRBD2; v_call: TRBV10-3; cdr3_aa: CAISFGGTSGDQETQYF; cdr3_nt: TGTGCCATCAGCTTTGGGGGGACTAGCGGGGACCAAGAGACCCAGTACTTC
clone_size: many; cdr3_length: 15; j_call: TRBJ1-2; d_call: NA; v_call: TRBV27; cdr3_aa: CASSPGGGTNYGYTF; cdr3_nt: TGTGCCAGCAGCCCGGGGGGGGGAACCAACTATGGCTACACCTTC
clone_size: many; cdr3_length: 12; j_call: TRBJ2-1; d_call: NA; v_call: TRBV11-2; cdr3_aa: CASSLDRSEQFF; cdr3_nt: TGTGCCAGCAGCTTAGATCGCTCAGAGCAGTTCTTC
clone_size: many; cdr3_length: 14; j_call: TRBJ2-1; d_call: NA; v_call: TRBV12-3/TRBV12-4; cdr3_aa: CASSLTGPPDEQFF; cdr3_nt: TGTGCCAGCAGTTTAACGGGTCCGCCGGATGAGCAGTTCTTC
clone_size: many; cdr3_length: 12; j_call: TRBJ2-5; d_call: NA; v_call: TRBV29-1; cdr3_aa: CSVVKDSETQYF; cdr3_nt: TGCAGCGTTGTTAAAGATTCGGAGACCCAGTACTTC
clone_size: many; cdr3_length: 15; j_call: TRBJ2-3; d_call: NA; v_call: TRBV24-1; cdr3_aa: CATSDAPGSTDTQYF; cdr3_nt: TGTGCCACCAGTGATGCACCAGGAAGCACAGATACGCAGTATTTT
clone_size: few; cdr3_length: 16; j_call: TRBJ2-1; d_call: TRBD2; v_call: TRBV9; cdr3_aa: CASSVGGGTSGVEQFF; cdr3_nt: TGTGCCAGCAGCGTAGGGGGGGGCACTAGCGGGGTTGAGCAGTTCTTC
clone_size: many; cdr3_length: 14; j_call: TRBJ1-3; d_call: TRBD1; v_call: TRBV7-9; cdr3_aa: CASSVDRAGNTIYF; cdr3_nt: TGTGCCAGCAGCGTTGACAGGGCCGGGAACACCATATATTTT
clone_size: many; cdr3_length: 13; j_call: TRBJ1-1; d_call: NA; v_call: TRBV24-1; cdr3_aa: CATSDWGRERVFF; cdr3_nt: TGTGCCACCAGTGATTGGGGCAGGGAGCGGGTTTTCTTT
clone_size: many; cdr3_length: 14; j_call: TRBJ2-7; d_call: NA; v_call: TRBV20-1; cdr3_aa: CSARGGGGTYEQYF; cdr3_nt: TGCAGTGCTAGGGGCGGCGGAGGAACCTACGAGCAGTACTTC
clone_size: many; cdr3_length: 14; j_call: TRBJ2-7; d_call: NA; v_call: TRBV20-1; cdr3_aa: CSARGRFGSYEQYF; cdr3_nt: TGCAGTGCTAGGGGGCGGTTTGGCTCCTACGAGCAGTACTTC
clone_size: many; cdr3_length: 16; j_call: TRBJ2-5; d_call: TRBD1; v_call: TRBV6-5; cdr3_aa: CASRRGTGTGEETQYF; cdr3_nt: TGTGCCAGCAGGAGGGGAACAGGGACAGGAGAAGAGACCCAGTACTTC
clone_size: many; cdr3_length: 14; j_call: TRBJ2-3; d_call: NA; v_call: TRBV5-1; cdr3_aa: CASSLDWGTDTQYF; cdr3_nt: TGCGCCAGCAGCTTAGACTGGGGAACAGATACGCAGTATTTT
clone_size: many; cdr3_length: 14; j_call: TRBJ1-5; d_call: NA; v_call: TRBV6-2/TRBV6-3; cdr3_aa: CASSRPLLGQPQHF; cdr3_nt: TGTGCCAGCAGCCGACCCCTCTTGGGTCAGCCCCAGCATTTT
clone_size: many; cdr3_length: 15; j_call: TRBJ1-3; d_call: NA; v_call: TRBV7-2; cdr3_aa: CASSFKSGLKNTIYF; cdr3_nt: TGTGCCAGCAGCTTTAAGTCGGGCTTGAAAAACACCATATATTTT
clone_size: many; cdr3_length: 14; j_call: TRBJ2-6; d_call: NA; v_call: TRBV20-1; cdr3_aa: CSASWVPGANVLTF; cdr3_nt: TGCAGTGCTAGTTGGGTCCCTGGGGCCAACGTCCTGACTTTC
clone_size: many; cdr3_length: 16; j_call: TRBJ2-5; d_call: NA; v_call: TRBV7-2; cdr3_aa: CASSLVRGAEWETQYF; cdr3_nt: TGTGCCAGCAGCTTAGTACGGGGGGCCGAATGGGAGACCCAGTACTTC
clone_size: many; cdr3_length: 15; j_call: TRBJ1-2; d_call: NA; v_call: TRBV4-2; cdr3_aa: CASSQAQNSDYGYTF; cdr3_nt: TGTGCCAGCAGCCAAGCCCAGAACTCGGACTATGGCTACACCTTC
clone_size: many; cdr3_length: 14; j_call: TRBJ2-3; d_call: NA; v_call: TRBV9; cdr3_aa: CASSVPLPNSEQYF; cdr3_nt: TGTGCCAGCAGCGTACCACTGCCGAACAGCGAGCAGTATTTT
clone_size: NA; cdr3_length: 14; j_call: TRBJ1-2; d_call: TRBD1; v_call: TRBV13; cdr3_aa: CASSLGTGNRGYTF; cdr3_nt: TGTGCCAGCAGCCTCGGGACAGGGAACCGTGGCTACACCTTC
clone_size: many; cdr3_length: 15; j_call: TRBJ2-1; d_call: NA; v_call: TRBV5-1; cdr3_aa: CASSQNAGHNNEQFF; cdr3_nt: TGCGCCAGCAGCCAAAACGCGGGGCATAACAATGAGCAGTTCTTC
clone_size: many; cdr3_length: 14; j_call: TRBJ1-4; d_call: NA; v_call: TRBV5-1; cdr3_aa: CASGEGLGNEKLFF; cdr3_nt: TGCGCCAGCGGTGAGGGCCTCGGTAATGAAAAACTGTTTTTT
clone_size: NA; cdr3_length: 14; j_call: TRBJ1-1; d_call: NA; v_call: TRBV5-4; cdr3_aa: CASSQDGTNTEAFF; cdr3_nt: TGTGCCAGCAGCCAGGACGGGACGAACACTGAAGCTTTCTTT
clone_size: many; cdr3_length: 15; j_call: TRBJ2-3; d_call: NA; v_call: TRBV5-1; cdr3_aa: CASSLVSGGRDTQYF; cdr3_nt: TGCGCCAGCAGCTTGGTTTCCGGGGGACGGGATACGCAGTATTTT
clone_size: many; cdr3_length: 16; j_call: TRBJ2-1; d_call: TRBD2; v_call: TRBV29-1; cdr3_aa: CSSRRPSGRYYNEQFF; cdr3_nt: TGCAGCTCCCGAAGGCCAAGCGGGAGATACTACAATGAGCAGTTCTTC
clone_size: many; cdr3_length: 12; j_call: TRBJ1-2; d_call: NA; v_call: TRBV5-1; cdr3_aa: CASSRDGEGYTF; cdr3_nt: TGCGCCAGCAGCCGGGACGGTGAAGGCTACACCTTC
clone_size: many; cdr3_length: 15; j_call: TRBJ2-5; d_call: NA; v_call: TRBV7-6; cdr3_aa: CASSLWTGGEETQYF; cdr3_nt: TGTGCCAGCAGCTTATGGACGGGGGGCGAAGAGACCCAGTACTTC
clone_size: many; cdr3_length: 14; j_call: TRBJ2-5; d_call: NA; v_call: TRBV12-3/TRBV12-4; cdr3_aa: CASSFNPTGETQYF; cdr3_nt: TGTGCCAGCAGTTTCAACCCCACAGGGGAGACCCAGTACTTC
clone_size: many; cdr3_length: 14; j_call: TRBJ2-3; d_call: TRBD2; v_call: TRBV30; cdr3_aa: CAWTAGGARDTQYF; cdr3_nt: TGTGCCTGGACTGCGGGGGGGGCCAGAGATACGCAGTATTTT
clone_size: many; cdr3_length: 14; j_call: TRBJ2-2; d_call: NA; v_call: TRBV6-4; cdr3_aa: CASSDQGATGELFF; cdr3_nt: TGTGCCAGCAGTGATCAGGGCGCCACCGGGGAGCTGTTTTTT
clone_size: many; cdr3_length: 18; j_call: TRBJ1-1; d_call: NA; v_call: TRBV20-1; cdr3_aa: CSARRSVEHLNMNTEAFF; cdr3_nt: TGCAGTGCTAGAAGATCGGTGGAACACCTAAACATGAACACTGAAGCTTTCTTT
clone_size: many; cdr3_length: 17; j_call: TRBJ2-5; d_call: NA; v_call: TRBV15; cdr3_aa: CATSRDLWGSYQETQYF; cdr3_nt: TGTGCCACCAGCAGAGATCTGTGGGGCTCGTACCAAGAGACCCAGTACTTC